The 16 T cell receptor beta chains below were found in one sample sequenced in a study of T cell repertoires in aging, cancer and after chemotherapy. Peripheral blood genomic DNA, not sorted cells or RNA, was the template. TRB rearrangements spanning V, D and J were amplified using mixed TRB-A/B primers. TCRdb reanalysed the multiplex PCR reads using MiXCR and keeps one entry per CDR3 protein. The sample has thousands of distinct CDR3 sequences, 25% to 40% seen once. Sequencing was carried out using blood. The receptors derive from a human donor in good health.

The V gene is TRBV12-3 or TRBV12-4, the J gene TRBJ1-5, with D unresolved. The V end was cut by 0 bases, the J end by 3 bases, with 9 bases between. The CDR3 covers 15 residues. The CDR3 region is CASSLARRDNQPQHF. CDR3 DNA: TGTGCCAGCAGTTTAGCGCGTAGAGACAATCAGCCCCAGCATTTT.

The chain combines TRBV5-1 with TRBJ1-1, with 7 bases aligning to TRBD1. The CDR3 runs 14 residues. Germline V lookup: CDR1 SGHRS, CDR2 YFSETQ. The junction had 4 bases not matched to a gene; V was cut back by 3 bases and J by 2 bases. Written as DNA, the CDR3 is TGCGCCAGCAGCTCCGGACAGGTCAACACTGAAGCTTTCTTT. Its protein product is CASSSGQVNTEAFF. The full variable domain, with the rest looked up from reference TRBV5-1 and TRBJ1-1, is KAGVTQTPRYLIKTRGQQVTLSCSPISGHRSVSWYQQTPGQGLQFLFEYFSETQRNKGNFPGRFSGRQFSNSRSEMNVSTLELGDSALYLCASSSGQVNTEAFFGQGTRLTVV.

CDR3 region: CASNKAGQQNTEAFF. CDR3 nucleotide sequence: TGTGCCAGCAACAAGGCGGGGCAACAGAACACTGAAGCTTTCTTT. The gene calls are TRBV6-5 and TRBJ1-1, with a weak D call TRBD1 (5 bases). The CDR3 is 15 residues long. CDR1 is MNHEY and CDR2 is SVGAGI in the germline V gene. V was shortened by 7 bases and J by 1 base, with 16 bases between the two germline ends.

The CDR3 DNA follows: TGTGCCACCAGTGGAGGGTTGACCGACGAAGCTTTCTTT. Protein: CATSGGLTDEAFF. The chain joins TRBV24-1 to TRBJ1-1; D unclear. The germline V and J ends were trimmed by 5 bases and 8 bases, with 14 bases remaining between them. CDR3 length: 13 amino acids. Germline V gene lookup returns CDR1 KGHDR and CDR2 SFDVKD.

There are a few counts of this clonotype. The V call is TRBV30, the J call TRBJ1-1; D is unresolved. The CDR3 contains 11 residues. V was shortened by 0 bases and J by 6 bases, with 5 bases between the two germline ends. Germline V lookup: CDR1 GTSNPN, CDR2 SVGIG (reference sequence). The CDR3 DNA reads TGTGCCTGGAGTGTAGGAGCTGAAGCTTTCTTT. Translating gives CAWSVGAEAFF.

This chain uses TRBV6-1 with TRBJ1-5; D is unresolved. The CDR3 runs to 13 residues. CDR1 and CDR2 from the germline V gene are MNHNS and SASEGT. V dropped 4 bases and J dropped 9 bases, with 13 bases sitting between them. This chain's CDR3 is CASSVRVVGPQHF. CDR3 sequence (DNA): TGTGCCAGCAGTGTTAGGGTTGTAGGGCCCCAGCATTTT.

The V and J genes are TRBV11-2 and TRBJ2-2, with no clear D. Trimming left V 0 bases short and J 8 bases short, with 10 bases between. The CDR3 consists of 14 residues. Germline V CDR1 and CDR2: SGHAT, FQNNGV. The CDR3 reads CASSLDHQAGELFF. The CDR3, as DNA: TGTGCCAGCAGCTTAGATCATCAGGCGGGGGAGCTGTTTTTT. The full variable domain, completed using reference TRBV11-2 and TRBJ2-2, is EAGVAQSPRYKIIEKRQSVAFWCNPISGHATLYWYQQILGQGPKLLIQFQNNGVVDDSQLPKDRFSAERLKGVDSTLKIQPAKLEDSAVYLCASSLDHQAGELFFGEGSRLTVL.

This clonotype was detected a few times. The chain combines TRBV6-1 with TRBJ2-3, with 8 bases matching TRBD2. Germline CDR1 is MNHNS and CDR2 is SASEGT. The CDR3 has 14 residues. The junction had 10 bases not matched to a gene; V was cut back by 8 bases and J by 6 bases. This CDR3 is CASGVRGGRDTQYF. The CDR3 coding sequence is TGTGCCAGCGGGGTACGGGGGGGCAGGGATACGCAGTATTTT.

The chain is built from TRBV5-6 and TRBJ2-5, with 7 bases aligning to TRBD1. The CDR3 is 14 residues long. The germline V gene has CDR1 SGHDT and CDR2 YYEEEE. V trimming: 3 bases; J trimming: 0 bases; junction bases outside the gene matches: 2. This chain's CDR3 is CASSSGQDQETQYF. In DNA form, the CDR3 reads TGTGCCAGCAGCTCAGGACAGGACCAAGAGACCCAGTACTTC.

This clonotype was observed a few times. The chain is built from TRBV18 and TRBJ1-1, with D perhaps TRBD1 (5 bases). The germline V and J ends were trimmed by 3 bases and 4 bases, with 15 bases remaining between them. Germline CDR1 is KGHSH and CDR2 is LQKENI. The CDR3 loop spans 15 amino acids. The CDR3 spells CASSPTQGGSTEAFF. The DNA for the CDR3 is TGTGCCAGCTCACCGACGCAGGGAGGGAGCACTGAAGCTTTCTTT.

The J gene is TRBJ2-3, the V gene TRBV4-3; D may match TRBD1 or TRBD2 (6 bases each). The CDR3 has 17 residues. Germline loops: CDR1 LGHNA, CDR2 YSLEER. Trimming stripped 1 base from V and 0 bases from J, with 14 bases between. CDR3 sequence reads: CASSQGGAGYSTDTQYF. CDR3 sequence (DNA): TGCGCCAGCAGCCAAGGGGGGGCGGGATATAGCACAGATACGCAGTATTTT.

There are a few counts of this clonotype. The V and J genes are TRBV27 and TRBJ2-3; 14 nucleotides align to TRBD2. Germline V CDR1 and CDR2: MNHEY, SMNVEV (reference sequence). The CDR3 consists of 19 residues. Trimming removed 5 bases from V and 3 bases from J; junction bases left unmatched: 13. CDR3 sequence reads: CASSPLTGTSGSKTDTQYF. In nucleotides, the CDR3 is TGTGCCAGCAGTCCCCTCACCGGGACTAGCGGGAGCAAAACAGATACGCAGTATTTT.

The chain recombines TRBV11-1 with TRBJ2-7, with D uncertain. CDR3 size: 14 residues. Germline V gene lookup returns CDR1 SGHAT and CDR2 FQDESV (reference sequence). Trimming removed 2 bases at V and 1 base at J, with 9 bases between. For the CDR3, the DNA is TGTGCCAGCAGCTTACAGCCAAGGTCCTACGAGCAGTACTTC. As protein: CASSLQPRSYEQYF.

The chain has TRBV6-2 or TRBV6-3 and TRBJ1-5; 7 bases are a match to TRBD1. The V gene's germline CDR1 is MNHEY and CDR2 SVGEGT. CDR3 length: 14 amino acids. The ends lost 6 bases at V and 6 bases at J; junction bases unmatched: 8. The CDR3: CASRAPGQLQPQHF. The CDR3 DNA is TGTGCCAGCAGGGCCCCGGGACAGCTTCAGCCCCAGCATTTT.

The chain recombines TRBV13 with TRBJ1-1, with TRBD1 as a possible D gene (5 bases). Germline assignment: CDR1 PRHDT and CDR2 FYEKMQ (reference sequence). V lost 3 bases and J 2 bases, leaving 10 bases between the germline ends. This CDR3 comprises 14 residues. Written as DNA, the CDR3 is TGTGCCAGCAGCTTTTTGGGGGGAAACACTGAAGCTTTCTTT. Translation: CASSFLGGNTEAFF.

This clonotype is labeled medium-sized. V usage is TRBV15 and J usage is TRBJ1-2; no clear D. The germline gives CDR1 LNHNV, CDR2 YYDKDF (reference sequence). CDR3 length equals 12 residues. V was cut by 9 bases and J by 4 bases, with 12 bases left in between. The CDR3 region is CATSSGGYGYTF. CDR3 DNA sequence: TGTGCCACTTCGTCCGGCGGCTATGGCTACACCTTC. Full variable domain (outside the CDR3, taken from reference TRBV15 and TRBJ1-2): DAMVIQNPRYQVTQFGKPVTLSCSQTLNHNVMYWYQQKSSQAPKLLFHYYDKDFNNEADTPDNFQSRRPNTSFCFLDIRSPGLGDTAMYLCATSSGGYGYTFGSGTRLTVV.